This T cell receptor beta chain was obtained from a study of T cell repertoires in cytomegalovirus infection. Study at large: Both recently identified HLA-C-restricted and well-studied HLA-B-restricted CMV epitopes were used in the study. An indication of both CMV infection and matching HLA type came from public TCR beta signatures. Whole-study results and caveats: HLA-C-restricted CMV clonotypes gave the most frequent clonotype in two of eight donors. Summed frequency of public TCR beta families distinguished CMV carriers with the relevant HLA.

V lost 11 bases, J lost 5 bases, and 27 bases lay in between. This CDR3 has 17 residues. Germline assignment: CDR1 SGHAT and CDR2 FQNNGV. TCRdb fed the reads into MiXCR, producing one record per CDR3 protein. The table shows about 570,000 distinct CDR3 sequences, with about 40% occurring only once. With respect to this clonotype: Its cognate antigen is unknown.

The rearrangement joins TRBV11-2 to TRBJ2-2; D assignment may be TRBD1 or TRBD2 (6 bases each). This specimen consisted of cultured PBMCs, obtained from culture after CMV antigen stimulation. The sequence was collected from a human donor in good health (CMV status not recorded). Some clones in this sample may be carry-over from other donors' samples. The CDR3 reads CAARSGQYKGGTGELFF. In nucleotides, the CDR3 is TGTGCCGCCCGTTCGGGACAATACAAGGGGGGTACCGGGGAGCTGTTTTTT.